The 30 T cell receptor beta chains reported below all come from one sample, sequenced in a study of beta chain features in type 1 diabetes. Reverse transcription of all isolated RNA meant that expressed TCRB transcripts were sequenced. TCRdb's table, derived via immunoSEQ multiplex PCR, lists solely in-frame clones and lacks some. The table records around 320,000 clones, about 15% of them present only once. Material for sequencing was central memory CD4+ T cells from blood. These receptors came from a man aged 30-40 years in good health.

This clone was seen more than once but under ten times. The genes are TRBV19 and TRBJ2-3; TRBD2 matches 11 bases. The CDR3 is 17 residues long. J lost 2 bases, V lost 3 bases, and 7 bases had no gene match. Germline loops: CDR1 LNHDA, CDR2 SQIVND (reference sequence). Here the CDR3 reads CASSMVAGGSSTDTQYF. DNA for the CDR3: TGTGCCAGTAGTATGGTAGCGGGAGGGTCCTCCACAGATACGCAGTATTTT. Filled out from reference TRBV19 and TRBJ2-3, the complete variable domain reads DGGITQSPKYLFRKEGQNVTLSCEQNLNHDAMYWYRQDPGQGLRLIYYSQIVNDFQKGDIAEGYSVSREKKESFPLTVTSAQKNPTAFYLCASSMVAGGSSTDTQYFGPGTRLTVL.

The rearrangement uses TRBV29-1 and TRBJ2-1, with 10 bases lining up with TRBD2. Germline loops: CDR1 SQVTM, CDR2 ANQGSEA. The CDR3 covers 16 residues. Trimming took 6 bases from V and 0 from J; bases not matched to a gene: 8. The CDR3 DNA reads as TGCAGCGTGGGGGAGGCTAGCGGGGGCTCCTACAATGAGCAGTTCTTC. It yields the protein CSVGEASGGSYNEQFF.

This clone occurred a few times. V and J are TRBV7-2 and TRBJ1-1; a possible D gene is TRBD1 (6 bases). CDR1 is SGHTA, CDR2 FQGNSA, per germline. This CDR3 has 15 amino acids. Trimming shortened V by 1 base and J by 5 bases, and 14 bases separated the two germline ends. The CDR3, as DNA: TGTGCCAGCAGCTTAGTGGGGGGCGCCCAGACTGAAGCTTTCTTT. Its protein product is CASSLVGGAQTEAFF.

This clone was counted between two and nine times. The J gene is TRBJ2-3, the V gene TRBV4-2, with 7 bases aligning to TRBD2. The CDR3 totals 16 residues. Germline CDR1 is LGHNA and CDR2 is YNFKEQ. Unmatched junction bases numbered 3, after V lost 0 bases and J lost 0 bases. The CDR3 reads CASSQDGGGSTDTQYF. In nucleotides, the CDR3 is TGTGCCAGCAGCCAAGATGGGGGGGGAAGCACAGATACGCAGTATTTT.

This clone was seen ten or more times. CDR3 coding DNA: TGTGCCAGTAGTACGACTTACAATGAGCAGTTCTTC. Translation: CASSTTYNEQFF. The chain links TRBV19 to TRBJ2-1; D unresolved. The CDR3 is 12 residues long. CDR1 LNHDA and CDR2 SQIVND come from the germline V gene (reference sequence). V was shortened by 4 bases and J by 4 bases, with 5 bases between the two germline ends.

This clone has only a few counts. The chain is built from TRBV11-3 and TRBJ2-5; D uncertain. Trimming shortened V by 8 bases and J by 7 bases, and 11 bases separated the two germline ends. The CDR3 extends over 11 amino acids. Looked up from germline, CDR1 is SGHNT and CDR2 is YENEEA. As DNA, the CDR3 is TGTGCCAGCGGTGATCTAGGGACCCAGTACTTC. Translation: CASGDLGTQYF.

The rearrangement joins TRBV6-5 to TRBJ1-1; D call uncertain. This CDR3 has 10 residues. CDR1 is MNHEY and CDR2 is SVGAGI in the germline V gene. The CDR3 protein is CVIGRTEAFF. The CDR3 DNA is TGTGTCATTGGCAGGACTGAAGCTTTCTTT.

This chain connects TRBV19 to TRBJ1-5, with D perhaps matching TRBD1 (6 bases). The V gene lost 6 bases and the J gene lost 6 bases, with 15 bases spanning the gap. The CDR3 totals 14 residues. Germline assignment: CDR1 LNHDA and CDR2 SQIVND (reference sequence). The CDR3: CASSPRGVAQPQHF. The CDR3 bases are TGTGCCAGTAGCCCTAGGGGGGTAGCTCAGCCCCAGCATTTT.

This sequence joins TRBV4-1 and TRBJ2-3; 9 bases match TRBD2. The CDR3 has 17 residues. Germline trimming cut 5 bases from V and 3 bases from J; bases unmatched to any gene: 12. In germline, CDR1 is MGHRA, CDR2 YSYEKL. In nucleotides, the CDR3 is TGCGCCAGCAGCAGTAAAACCGGGACTAGCAGAACAGATACGCAGTATTTT. The encoded protein is CASSSKTGTSRTDTQYF.

This clone appeared many times. The chain links TRBV7-9 to TRBJ2-7; the D is unclear. Trimming removed 1 base from V and 0 bases from J, with 4 bases in between. The CDR3 length is 13 residues. Germline CDR1 is SEHNR and CDR2 is FQNEAQ (reference sequence). CDR3 DNA: TGTGCCAGCAGCTTAGTTAGCTCCTACGAGCAGTACTTC. It specifies CASSLVSSYEQYF.

The sample holds many counts of this clone. The chain combines TRBV7-2 with TRBJ1-2, with D maybe TRBD1 (6 bases). V lost 5 bases and J lost 3, with 16 bases in between. CDR3 length equals 15 residues. Looked up from germline, CDR1 is SGHTA and CDR2 is FQGNSA. As DNA, the CDR3 is TGTGCCAGCAGCCAAGCATCCCCAGGGGACTATGGCTACACCTTC. This sequence encodes CASSQASPGDYGYTF.

This clone was observed once. The chain is built from TRBV15 and TRBJ1-1; 11 bases agree with TRBD1. CDR1 and CDR2 (germline): LNHNV, YYDKDF (reference sequence). The CDR3 covers 17 residues. The ends lost 0 bases at V and 2 bases at J; junction bases unmatched: 5. The CDR3 is CATSRDKGTGGNTEAFF. Here the CDR3 DNA reads TGTGCCACCAGCAGAGATAAAGGGACAGGGGGAAACACTGAAGCTTTCTTT.

This clone was counted only a few times. The chain recombines TRBV11-2 with TRBJ2-5, with D uncertain. This CDR3 is built from 15 residues. Germline V lookup: CDR1 SGHAT, CDR2 FQNNGV. Trimming removed 3 bases from V and 5 bases from J, with 16 bases in between. CDR3 DNA: TGTGCCAGCAGCTTCGTTCACGCGGCTCGGGAGACCCAGTACTTC. Translated: CASSFVHAARETQYF. The variable domain in full, completed from reference TRBV11-2 and TRBJ2-5, reads EAGVAQSPRYKIIEKRQSVAFWCNPISGHATLYWYQQILGQGPKLLIQFQNNGVVDDSQLPKDRFSAERLKGVDSTLKIQPAKLEDSAVYLCASSFVHAARETQYFGPGTRLLVL.

This clone was observed a few times. This chain connects TRBV6-1 to TRBJ1-4; no definite D call. This CDR3 has 13 residues. Trimming removed 4 bases from V and 6 bases from J, with 9 bases in between. Looked up from germline, CDR1 is MNHNS and CDR2 is SASEGT. The CDR3 loop reads CASSGSIDEKLFF. The CDR3 DNA reads TGTGCCAGCAGTGGGTCCATCGATGAAAAACTGTTTTTT.

The CDR3 DNA sequence: TGTGCCAGCAGCTTCGCTAGCGGGGGGGAGACCCAGTACTTC. Amino acids: CASSFASGGETQYF. V usage is TRBV5-4 and J usage is TRBJ2-5; TRBD2 aligns across 11 bases. The V and J ends lost 2 bases and 5 bases, in that order; junction bases with no gene match: 2. The V gene's germline CDR1 is SGHNT and CDR2 YYREEE (reference sequence). The CDR3 is made up of 14 amino acids.

This clone turned up a few times. V usage is TRBV7-7 and J usage is TRBJ2-3; the D is unclear. The CDR3 is 14 residues long. Germline-derived CDR1 and CDR2 are SSHAT and FNYEAQ (reference sequence). Trimming took off 1 base at V and 0 bases at J, with 5 bases between the two ends. DNA of the CDR3: TGTGCCAGCAGCTTAGGACCCAGCACAGATACGCAGTATTTT. Translating gives CASSLGPSTDTQYF.

This clone was seen a few times. The V gene is TRBV19, the J gene TRBJ2-1; 7 bases are shared with TRBD1. V dropped 5 bases and J dropped 10; count of bases not matched to a gene: 14. CDR1 LNHDA and CDR2 SQIVND come from the germline V gene (reference sequence). This CDR3 contains 15 residues. In nucleotides, the CDR3 is TGTGCCAGTAGTCCATACGCCAGACAGGGTGGGGAGCAGTTCTTC. This gives the protein CASSPYARQGGEQFF.

With respect to this clone: One end of the junction varies from germline; a read error may be responsible. The gene calls are TRBV30 and TRBJ1-5, with D perhaps matching TRBD1 (6 bases). The CDR3 has 15 amino acids. The germline V gene has CDR1 GTSNPN and CDR2 SVGIG (reference sequence). As DNA, the CDR3 is TGTGCCTGGAGGGTGCCGGGGGGGCTCAATCAGCTCCAGCATTTT. As protein: CAWRVPGGLNQLQHF.

The CDR3 DNA reads as TGTGCCAGCAGCTTAGGTCAGACAGATACGCAGTATTTT. Its protein is CASSLGQTDTQYF. This rearrangement joins TRBV11-2 to TRBJ2-3; D is unresolved. V was shortened by 1 base and J by 3 bases, with 5 bases between the two germline ends. The V gene's germline CDR1 is SGHAT and CDR2 FQNNGV. The CDR3 runs to 13 residues.

The V and J genes are TRBV10-3 and TRBJ1-2, with 10 bases aligning to TRBD1. V shed 3 bases, J shed 6 bases, and the junction held 4 bases outside the gene matches. There are 14 residues in the CDR3. Germline-derived CDR1 and CDR2 are ENHRY and SYGVKD. This CDR3 is CAISDRGQGNGYTF. The CDR3 bases are TGTGCCATCAGTGACCGGGGACAGGGGAATGGCTACACCTTC.

The V and J genes are TRBV7-2 and TRBJ2-7; no clear D gene. This CDR3 has 12 residues. The V end was cut by 2 bases, the J end by 6 bases, with 8 bases between. CDR1 is SGHTA, CDR2 FQGNSA, per germline. Here the CDR3 DNA reads TGTGCCAGCAGCTTAAGAGCCGGCGAGCAGTACTTC. It translates to CASSLRAGEQYF.

This rearrangement joins TRBV18 to TRBJ1-2, with D unresolved. The CDR3 loop spans 14 amino acids. CDR1 and CDR2 (germline): KGHSH, LQKENI. Trimming shortened V by 2 bases and J by 2 bases, and 9 bases separated the two germline ends. This CDR3 reads CASSPIPENYGYTF. DNA of the CDR3: TGTGCCAGCTCACCAATTCCGGAGAACTATGGCTACACCTTC.

This clone was counted many times. This rearrangement joins TRBV21-1 to TRBJ2-2; TRBD2 reflects the table's D call only, with no check against the DNA. TRBV21-1 is assigned pseudogene status. This CDR3 contains 15 residues. As DNA, the CDR3 is TGTGCCAGCAGTCACCGCGGCCTAAACACCGGGGAGCTGTTTTTT. Translating it yields CASSHRGLNTGELFF.

The chain links TRBV9 to TRBJ1-1; TRBD1 is a possible D gene (6 bases). This CDR3 has 15 residues. Trimming left V 4 bases short and J 3 bases short, with 16 bases between. The germline gives CDR1 SGDLS, CDR2 YYNGEE. The CDR3 here is CASSTVWGRHTEAFF. The CDR3 DNA is TGTGCCAGCAGCACCGTTTGGGGGCGGCACACTGAAGCTTTCTTT.

This clone was seen a few times. The J gene is TRBJ1-2, the V gene TRBV4-1; D is undetermined. V was pared by 1 base and J by 5 bases, with 11 bases between. CDR1 and CDR2 (germline): MGHRA, YSYEKL. This CDR3 region has 14 residues. DNA for the CDR3: TGCGCCAGCAGCCAAGTAGTTTCTGGATATGGCTACACCTTC. Amino acids: CASSQVVSGYGYTF.

The chain combines TRBV7-3 with TRBJ1-4; D is undetermined. The V end lost 1 base, the J end lost 4 bases, and 13 bases lay between the germline ends. The CDR3 loop spans 16 amino acids. Per germline, CDR1 SGHTA and CDR2 FQGTGA. This CDR3 reads CASSLNGPGINEKLFF. CDR3 DNA sequence: TGTGCCAGCAGCTTAAACGGCCCCGGAATTAATGAAAAACTGTTTTTT.

The gene calls are TRBV19 and TRBJ1-4, with D perhaps matching TRBD1 (5 bases). CDR1 and CDR2 (germline): LNHDA, SQIVND (reference sequence). The CDR3 has 15 amino acids. The germline V and J ends were trimmed by 5 bases and 8 bases, with 18 bases remaining between them. For the CDR3, the DNA is TGTGCCAGTAGTGACCACGGGGGGTCTGACGAAAAACTGTTTTTT. Encoded protein: CASSDHGGSDEKLFF.

This clone was seen a handful of times. One end of the junction does not line up with germline, which may come from a read error. V usage is TRBV5-4 and J usage is TRBJ2-7; D possibly corresponds to TRBD1 (5 bases). CDR1 and CDR2 from the germline V gene are SGHNT and YYREEE (reference sequence). The CDR3 runs 16 residues. Here the CDR3 DNA reads TGCGCCAGCAGCCAAGAGATTATTCAGGGTTCCTACGAGCAGTACTTC. Protein product: CASSQEIIQGSYEQYF.

The chain uses TRBV7-2 and TRBJ2-7; 8 bases line up with TRBD2. This CDR3 contains 16 residues. Per germline, CDR1 SGHTA and CDR2 FQGNSA. V was pared by 1 base and J by 3 bases, with 8 bases of the junction left unmatched. CDR3 amino acids: CASSLVSGEPVYEQYF. CDR3 nucleotide sequence: TGTGCCAGCAGCTTAGTTAGCGGGGAACCAGTCTACGAGCAGTACTTC.

There are many counts of this clone. The V gene is TRBV27, the J gene TRBJ2-5; tentative D call: TRBD1 (6 bases). The CDR3 extends over 15 amino acids. The germline CDR1 and CDR2 sequences are MNHEY and SMNVEV (reference sequence). Trimming removed 6 bases at V and 5 bases at J, with 19 bases between. The CDR3 loop is CASSRMTGSGETQYF. CDR3 DNA sequence: TGTGCCAGCAGCCGAATGACAGGTTCGGGGGAGACCCAGTACTTC.